These 23 T cell receptor beta chains were sequenced from one sample in a study of regulatory T cells in long-lasting Graves disease. Through Arm-PCR of CDR3 regions and iRepertoire HTBI primers, TCR beta libraries were built. Via MiXCR, TCRdb re-called the multiplex PCR reads, giving one row per CDR3 protein. The sample records 350,000 to 450,000 distinct CDR3 sequences, over 20% being singletons. Specified time point: persistent/refractory GD, antithyroid drugs over 5 years with positive TRAb. With RNA extracted from PBMCs as input, the TCR library was made. The sequences come from peripheral blood mononuclear cells (PBMCs), collected when the disease was refractory, from a patient treated with antithyroid drugs. These TCRs come from a female donor with Graves disease.

This clonotype was observed many times. This chain links TRBV11-2 with TRBJ1-5; D is ambiguous. Germline V CDR1 and CDR2: SGHAT, FQNNGV. V was clipped by 5 bases and J by 6 bases, with 11 bases between them. The CDR3 sequence is 13 residues long. This CDR3 reads CASSPDVGQPQHF. CDR3 bases: TGTGCCAGCAGCCCCGATGTCGGTCAGCCCCAGCATTTT. Based on the CDR3 plus reference TRBV11-2 and TRBJ1-5, the full variable domain is EAGVAQSPRYKIIEKRQSVAFWCNPISGHATLYWYQQILGQGPKLLIQFQNNGVVDDSQLPKDRFSAERLKGVDSTLKIQPAKLEDSAVYLCASSPDVGQPQHFGDGTRLSIL.

A remark on this clonotype: A read error is likely, as this CDR3 ends without the conserved phenylalanine or tryptophan. The chain employs TRBV12-3 or TRBV12-4 and TRBJ1-2; a possible D gene is TRBD1 (5 bases). CDR3 length equals 15 residues. V was cut by 5 bases and J by 4 bases, with 17 bases left in between. The CDR3 spells CASSLRRGPGYGYTL. In nucleotides, the CDR3 is TGTGCCAGCAGTCTGCGTCGGGGCCCGGGCTATGGCTACACCCTC.

This clonotype was recorded a few times. V and J are TRBV7-9 and TRBJ2-7; tentatively, D is TRBD2 (6 bases). Germline V gives CDR1 SEHNR, CDR2 FQNEAQ (reference sequence). V gave up 5 bases and J gave up 4 bases, with 18 bases separating them. The CDR3 totals 15 residues. CDR3 nucleotides: TGTGCCAGCAGCCAAGAGGGTCCGGGGGTGTACGAGCAGTACTTC. Protein sequence: CASSQEGPGVYEQYF.

Many counts were recorded for this clonotype. The junction and the germline gene differ at one end; a read error may be behind it. The genes are TRBV28 and TRBJ2-5; D gene ambiguous. The germline CDR1 and CDR2 sequences are MDHEN and SYDVKM. CDR3 length equals 14 residues. CDR3: CASGLVAGQETQYF. The CDR3, as DNA: TGTGCCAGCGGTTTGGTGGCAGGACAAGAGACCCAGTACTTC. Together with reference TRBV28 and TRBJ2-5, the CDR3 gives the full variable domain: DVKVTQSSRYLVKRTGEKVFLECVQDMDHENMFWYRQDPGLGLRLIYFSYDVKMKEKGDIPEGYSVSREKKERFSLILESASTNQTSMYLCASGLVAGQETQYFGPGTRLLVL.

This clonotype has ten or more counts. The V and J genes are TRBV14 and TRBJ1-3; D is unresolved. CDR1 and CDR2 from the germline V gene are SGHDN and FVKESK. Trimming stripped 3 bases from V and 0 bases from J, with 3 bases between. The CDR3 is 13 amino acids. Here the CDR3 DNA reads TGTGCCAGCAGCCAGGGCTCTGGAAACACCATATATTTT. Protein: CASSQGSGNTIYF.

CDR3 sequence reads: CASSQGGGEKQYF. The CDR3, as DNA: TGTGCCAGCAGCCAAGGAGGGGGGGAGAAGCAGTACTTC. V usage is TRBV11-2 and J usage is TRBJ2-7, with D possibly being TRBD2 (7 bases). Germline V gene data show CDR1 as SGHAT and CDR2 as FQNNGV. This CDR3 comprises 13 residues. V was trimmed by 5 bases and J by 8 bases, leaving 16 bases between them.

The genes are TRBV5-1 and TRBJ2-7; 8 bases align to TRBD1. The V segment lost 5 bases and the J segment 2 bases; nucleotides outside the gene matches: 6. From germline, CDR1 is SGHRS and CDR2 YFSETQ. This CDR3 contains 14 residues. CDR3: CASREGTGPYEQYF. Written as DNA, the CDR3 is TGCGCCAGCAGGGAGGGGACAGGACCCTACGAGCAGTACTTC.

The table lists this clonotype with many counts. The rearrangement joins TRBV3-1 to TRBJ2-5, with 7 bases aligning to TRBD1. The V gene's germline CDR1 is LGHDT and CDR2 YNNKEL (reference sequence). CDR3 length: 15 residues. V was clipped by 4 bases and J by 5 bases; unmatched bases: 10. The CDR3 loop reads CASSRPRQGVETQYF. Here the CDR3 DNA reads TGTGCCAGCAGCCGCCCTCGACAGGGCGTGGAGACCCAGTACTTC.

V gene TRBV19 combines with J gene TRBJ2-7; 9 bases are shared with TRBD1. Germline lookup yields CDR1 LNHDA and CDR2 SQIVND (reference sequence). The CDR3 covers 15 residues. J was trimmed by 5 bases and V by 3 bases; bases with no gene match: 8. The CDR3 bases are TGTGCCAGTAGTATCGCCGGGACAGGGCTTCACGAGCAGTACTTC. It yields the protein CASSIAGTGLHEQYF.

The chain uses TRBV5-1 and TRBJ1-1; D is ambiguous. Between the trimmed V and J ends, which lost 0 bases and 4 bases, there was a span of 13 bases. Per the germline V gene, CDR1 is SGHRS and CDR2 is YFSETQ. This CDR3 region has 15 residues. The DNA of the CDR3 is TGCGCCAGCAGCTTGGGACTACATTTGACCACTGAAGCTTTCTTT. This codes for CASSLGLHLTTEAFF.

This CDR3 reads CASSSGGGMEETQYF. CDR3 bases: TGTGCCAGCAGTTCGGGAGGGGGAATGGAAGAGACCCAGTACTTC. The chain combines TRBV6-9 with TRBJ2-5, with TRBD2 matching 8 bases. V was pared by 4 bases and J by 3 bases, with 7 bases of the junction left unmatched. Looked up from germline, CDR1 is MNHGY and CDR2 is SVAAGI. The CDR3 sequence is 15 residues long.

As concerns this clonotype: The junction differs from germline at one of its ends, possibly a read error. CDR3 DNA: TGCAGTGTTAGACTCCCCTCGGGCGAGCAGTACTTC. Protein product: CSVRLPSGEQYF. The V gene is TRBV20-1, the J gene TRBJ2-7; D is uncertain. The CDR3 sequence is 12 residues long. The V gene's germline CDR1 is DFQATT and CDR2 SNEGSKA (reference sequence).

As to this clonotype: Just one base apart from a much larger clone, this may be a read error. This chain joins TRBV11-2 and TRBJ2-1; TRBD2 is a possible D gene (5 bases). CDR3 length equals 10 residues. Per the germline V gene, CDR1 is SGHAT and CDR2 is FQNNGV. The CDR3 protein is CASRAAERFF. In DNA form, the CDR3 reads TGTGCCAGCAGAGCGGCTGAGCGGTTCTTC.

To note about this clonotype: This may stem from a read error, because a much larger clone lies one nucleotide away. CDR3: CASGAGGLNNQPQHF. The CDR3 nucleotides read TGTGCTAGTGGCGCCGGGGGGCTTAACAATCAGCCCCAGCATTTT. The rearrangement links TRBV12-5 to TRBJ1-5, with D possibly TRBD1 on 6 matching bases. Trimming pared 6 bases from V and 3 bases from J, leaving 15 bases between. The CDR3 consists of 15 residues. CDR1 and CDR2 (germline): LGHNT, FRNRAP.

This clonotype was observed at least ten times. The chain has TRBV15 and TRBJ2-7; D may correspond to TRBD1 or TRBD2 (6 bases each). Trimming pared 1 base from V and 4 bases from J, leaving 14 bases between. The germline CDR1 and CDR2 sequences are LNHNV and YYDKDF (reference sequence). The length of the CDR3 is 15 residues. Here the CDR3 reads CATSRGGDTLYEQYF. The CDR3 coding sequence is TGTGCCACCAGCAGAGGCGGGGACACTTTGTACGAGCAGTACTTC.

Many counts were recorded for this clonotype. This chain uses TRBV6-1 with TRBJ1-5; D not certain. The V end was cut by 7 bases, the J end by 0 bases, with 10 bases between. Germline V gene data show CDR1 as MNHNS and CDR2 as SASEGT. CDR3 length: 14 residues. The CDR3 region is CASTADGSNQPQHF. CDR3 in DNA: TGTGCCAGCACCGCGGACGGTAGCAATCAGCCCCAGCATTTT.

This clonotype was detected many times. The chain recombines TRBV3-1 with TRBJ1-2; D gene unclear. Deletions cut 0 bases from V and 5 bases from J, with 13 bases between. In germline, CDR1 is LGHDT, CDR2 YNNKEL (reference sequence). CDR3 length equals 15 residues. Here the CDR3 reads CASSQERALPYGYTF. In DNA form, the CDR3 reads TGTGCCAGCAGCCAAGAAAGGGCCCTCCCATATGGCTACACCTTC.

This clonotype was seen ten or more times. The V call is TRBV6-1, the J call TRBJ1-2, with TRBD1 matching over 10 bases. Germline-derived CDR1 and CDR2 are MNHNS and SASEGT. CDR3 length: 14 residues. With V trimmed by 6 bases and J by 2 bases, 3 bases remained unmatched. For the CDR3, the DNA is TGTGCCAGCAGCAAGACAGGGGGCAACTATGGCTACACCTTC. As protein: CASSKTGGNYGYTF.

In this sample, this clonotype turned up many times. This chain links TRBV6-2 or TRBV6-3 with TRBJ1-2; D is uncertain. Germline V CDR1 and CDR2: MNHEY, SVGEGT. The CDR3 is 12 amino acids. V shed 4 bases and J shed 3 bases, with 6 bases lying between them. CDR3 amino acids: CASSSVDYGYTF. In DNA form, the CDR3 reads TGTGCCAGCAGTTCAGTTGACTATGGCTACACCTTC.

CDR3 sequence reads: CSAQDRTNQPQHF. The CDR3 coding sequence is TGCAGTGCCCAGGACAGGACAAATCAGCCCCAGCATTTT. The genes are TRBV20-1 and TRBJ1-5; 7 nucleotides match TRBD1. Germline V gene data show CDR1 as DFQATT and CDR2 as SNEGSKA (reference sequence). V dropped 6 bases and J dropped 4; count of bases not matched to a gene: 6. This CDR3 has 13 amino acids.

The sample holds many counts of this clonotype. The V gene is TRBV15, the J gene TRBJ2-5, with TRBD2 matching over 14 bases. J lost 4 bases, V lost 1 base, and 2 bases had no gene match. The CDR3 covers 16 residues. The germline gives CDR1 LNHNV, CDR2 YYDKDF (reference sequence). Written as DNA, the CDR3 is TGTGCCACCAGCAGAGCCGGACTAGCGGGAGGAGAGACCCAGTACTTC. It encodes CATSRAGLAGGETQYF.

Details on this clonotype: Possible read error: a much larger clone is one base away. The chain recombines TRBV3-1 with TRBJ1-1; 9 bases map to TRBD1. Per the germline V gene, CDR1 is LGHDT and CDR2 is YNNKEL (reference sequence). Trimming removed 4 bases from V and 3 bases from J; junction bases left unmatched: 6. This CDR3 is built from 15 residues. The CDR3 DNA is TGTGCCAGCAGCCGTACAGGGGGCCAGGACACTGAAGCTTTCTTT. It encodes CASSRTGGQDTEAFF.

This clonotype was counted at least ten times. The chain recombines TRBV7-9 with TRBJ2-5; D tentatively fits TRBD1 or TRBD2 (6 bases each). V lost 5 bases and J 4 bases, leaving 11 bases between the germline ends. This CDR3 has 13 residues. Germline V gene lookup returns CDR1 SEHNR and CDR2 FQNEAQ (reference sequence). The CDR3 sequence is CASSQQGGETQYF. The CDR3 DNA reads TGTGCCAGCAGCCAACAGGGAGGAGAGACCCAGTACTTC.